This entry lists 15 T cell receptor beta chains sequenced from one sample in a study of T cells after yellow fever vaccination. TCRdb re-analysed the 5' RACE reads in MiXCR, keeping a single row per CDR3 protein. The data hold about 310,000 distinct CDR3 sequences, with about 3.5% observed a single time. Material: PBMCs, obtained on the day of the yellow fever booster vaccination. The receptors shown here come from a young man who received the YFV17D yellow fever vaccine.

This clonotype was counted ten times or more. CDR3 loop: CASSSLAGEAKNIQYF. The CDR3 region has the DNA TGTGCCAGCAGCAGCCTAGCGGGGGAAGCCAAAAACATTCAGTACTTC. V usage is TRBV5-8 and J usage is TRBJ2-4; 10 bases line up with TRBD2. The V gene end was trimmed by 4 bases and the J gene end by 0 bases; junction bases not matched to a gene: 4. The CDR3 is 16 amino acids. Germline CDR1 and CDR2: SGHTS and YDEGEE.

This chain connects TRBV2 to TRBJ2-1; D gene uncertain. Trimming took off 7 bases at V and 3 bases at J, with 13 bases between the two ends. The CDR3 extends over 14 amino acids. The V gene's germline CDR1 is SNHLY and CDR2 FYNNEI. CDR3 sequence (DNA): TGTGCCAGCACAGACCAAAGAAGCTACAATGAGCAGTTCTTC. Translated, it gives CASTDQRSYNEQFF.

The gene calls are TRBV4-3 and TRBJ2-7; a possible D gene is TRBD1 (5 bases). V gave up 1 base and J gave up 6 bases, with 10 bases separating them. From germline, CDR1 is LGHNA and CDR2 YSLEER. The CDR3 runs 13 residues. For the CDR3, the DNA is TGCGCCAGCAGCCAAGTGGTAGACAGCGAGCAGTACTTC. It codes for CASSQVVDSEQYF.

This clonotype has at least ten counts. This chain uses TRBV27 with TRBJ2-2; D remains ambiguous. Germline CDR1 is MNHEY and CDR2 is SMNVEV (reference sequence). The CDR3 has 15 amino acids. The V end lost 3 bases, the J end lost 3 bases, and 11 bases lay between the germline ends. The CDR3 loop is CASSFIDGDTGELFF. The CDR3 DNA is TGTGCCAGCAGTTTTATTGACGGAGACACCGGGGAGCTGTTTTTT.

This clonotype was seen a handful of times. V gene TRBV5-4 combines with J gene TRBJ1-2, with 7 bases matching TRBD1. The CDR3 is 15 residues long. In germline, CDR1 is SGHNT, CDR2 YYREEE (reference sequence). V lost 0 bases to trimming and J lost 4 bases; unmatched junction nucleotides: 6. As DNA, the CDR3 is TGTGCCAGCAGCTTGGCCTCGACAGGGCCCTATGGCTACACCTTC. It translates to CASSLASTGPYGYTF.

This clonotype has at least ten counts. The rearrangement uses TRBV6-2 or TRBV6-3 and TRBJ2-1; 7 nucleotides line up with TRBD2. The CDR3 is 15 amino acids. Germline CDR1 is MNHEY and CDR2 is SVGEGT. With 1 base clipped from V and 4 bases from J, the junction kept 4 bases outside the gene matches. The CDR3 DNA reads as TGTGCCAGCAGTTACTTGAGCGGGGATTACAATGAGCAGTTCTTC. It encodes CASSYLSGDYNEQFF.

This clonotype showed up just a few times. The rearrangement joins TRBV10-3 to TRBJ2-2; 9 nucleotides agree with TRBD2. The V gene end was trimmed by 8 bases and the J gene end by 1 base; junction bases not matched to a gene: 5. The CDR3 consists of 15 residues. CDR1 ENHRY and CDR2 SYGVKD come from the germline V gene. The CDR3 nucleotides are TGTGCCATCGGGGCTAGCGGGGTGAACACCGGGGAGCTGTTTTTT. It is translated as CAIGASGVNTGELFF.

This clonotype was detected a few times. CDR3 amino acids: CASSFMTGVGYEQYF. CDR3 nucleotides: TGTGCCAGCAGTTTTATGACGGGGGTCGGTTACGAGCAGTACTTC. The rearrangement joins TRBV12-3 or TRBV12-4 to TRBJ2-7; D is possibly TRBD2 (6 bases). The ends were cut back, 3 bases at V and 4 bases at J, with 16 bases in the middle. The CDR3 length is 15 residues.

The table lists this clonotype with a few counts. A much larger clone sits a single nucleotide away, making a read error possible. CDR3: CASSYPVTTDTQYF. In nucleotides, the CDR3 is TGTGCCAGCAGTTACCCGGTCACCACAGATACGCAGTATTTT. The rearrangement uses TRBV6-2 or TRBV6-3 and TRBJ2-3; D remains ambiguous. The CDR3 contains 14 residues. Germline-derived CDR1 and CDR2 are MNHEY and SVGEGT. The V end lost 2 bases, the J end lost 2 bases, and 8 bases lay between the germline ends.

The sample holds many counts of this clonotype. The V and J genes are TRBV5-5 and TRBJ2-3, with D possibly TRBD2 on 7 matching bases. Trimming removed 3 bases from V and 4 bases from J, with 18 bases in between. CDR3 length: 16 residues. Germline V gene lookup returns CDR1 SGHKS and CDR2 YYEKEE (reference sequence). The CDR3 bases are TGTGCCAGCAGCTCCCTTTGGCGGGGGCCCGCAGATACGCAGTATTTT. Encoded protein: CASSSLWRGPADTQYF. Variable domain in full (rest from reference TRBV5-5 and TRBJ2-3): DAGVTQSPTHLIKTRGQQVTLRCSPISGHKSVSWYQQVLGQGPQFIFQYYEKEERGRGNFPDRFSARQFPNYSSELNVNALLLGDSALYLCASSSLWRGPADTQYFGPGTRLTVL.

This clonotype was counted a few times. The chain recombines TRBV2 with TRBJ2-7; 7 bases map to TRBD2. The V gene's germline CDR1 is SNHLY and CDR2 FYNNEI. This CDR3 is built from 15 residues. Trimming took 3 bases from V and 4 from J; bases not matched to a gene: 9. The CDR3, as DNA: TGTGCCAGCAGTGAGCGGGGGAGGGGTAGATACGAGCAGTACTTC. It codes for CASSERGRGRYEQYF.

The V and J genes are TRBV5-6 and TRBJ1-1; TRBD1 agrees at 10 bases. Germline V gene sequence: CDR1 SGHDT, CDR2 YYEEEE. V gave up 5 bases and J gave up 4 bases; unmatched junction bases: 14. CDR3 length: 17 amino acids. The CDR3 coding sequence is TGTGCCAGCAGTTCCGGGACAGGGGCCTTTTATCGCACTGAAGCTTTCTTT. This gives the protein CASSSGTGAFYRTEAFF.

This clonotype has only a few counts. The V gene is TRBV4-1, the J gene TRBJ1-5; a weak D match, TRBD1 (6 bases). The germline CDR1 and CDR2 sequences are MGHRA and YSYEKL. CDR3 size: 16 residues. V lost 0 bases and J lost 4, with 13 bases in between. The CDR3 nucleotides are TGCGCCAGCAGCCAAGAGTTCGGACAGATTAATCAGCCCCAGCATTTT. Translated, it gives CASSQEFGQINQPQHF.

This sequence joins TRBV19 and TRBJ2-7; 7 bases match TRBD2. V lost 4 bases and J lost 0; bases outside the gene matches: 9. The CDR3 length is 16 residues. Germline V gene lookup returns CDR1 LNHDA and CDR2 SQIVND (reference sequence). The DNA for the CDR3 is TGTGCCAGTAGTACCGGGGGGACCCGCGACTCCTACGAGCAGTACTTC. Its protein product is CASSTGGTRDSYEQYF.

The chain has TRBV7-9 and TRBJ1-5; D call uncertain. This CDR3 has 15 residues. Deletions cut 6 bases from V and 1 base from J, with 13 bases between. CDR1 is SEHNR and CDR2 is FQNEAQ in the germline V gene (reference sequence). The CDR3 sequence is CASSPDIRSNQPQHF. CDR3 coding DNA: TGTGCCAGCAGTCCCGACATCCGGAGCAATCAGCCCCAGCATTTT. The full variable domain, completed using reference TRBV7-9 and TRBJ1-5, is DTGVSQNPRHKITKRGQNVTFRCDPISEHNRLYWYRQTLGQGPEFLTYFQNEAQLEKSRLLSDRFSAERPKGSFSTLEIQRTEQGDSAMYLCASSPDIRSNQPQHFGDGTRLSIL.